A single sample gave rise to the 7 T cell receptor beta chains below, sequenced in a study of T-cell reconstitution after alpha-beta-depleted transplantation in children. Unique molecular identifiers were incorporated into the prepared TCRbeta library. From the PCR reads, TCRdb called clonotypes with MiXCR, one entry per CDR3 protein. The sample carries about 610,000 distinct CDR3 sequences, about 10% recorded once. Sequencing was performed on PBMCs from the stem cell graft donor, taken from the stem cell graft. All receptors come from a human donor who donated a stem cell graft to a child with acute myeloid leukemia.

This clonotype was counted a few times. This chain joins TRBV12-3 or TRBV12-4 and TRBJ2-3; possibly TRBD1 or TRBD2 for D (6 bases each). Trimming stripped 3 bases from V and 6 bases from J, with 13 bases between. CDR3 length: 14 amino acids. CDR3 amino acids: CASSFPEGGDTQYF. The CDR3 nucleotides are TGTGCCAGCAGTTTCCCGGAGGGGGGTGATACGCAGTATTTT.

In this sample, this clonotype turned up a few times. The junction differs from germline at one of its ends, possibly a read error. This sequence joins TRBV4-2 and TRBJ2-4; the D gene is possibly TRBD2 (6 bases). The CDR3 runs to 16 residues. CDR1 and CDR2 from the germline V gene are LGHNA and YNFKEQ. The CDR3 loop is CASSQDISGAQNIQYF. The CDR3 bases are TGTGCCAGCAGCCAAGATATCTCGGGAGCCCAAAACATTCAGTACTTC.

The table lists this clonotype with many counts. The rearrangement uses TRBV28 and TRBJ2-5; D perhaps matches TRBD1 (5 bases). Trimming cost V 3 bases and J 5 bases, with 13 bases left between them. The germline gives CDR1 MDHEN, CDR2 SYDVKM. The CDR3 sequence is 14 residues long. The CDR3 loop is CASSFQGNEETQYF. Written as DNA, the CDR3 is TGTGCCAGCAGTTTTCAGGGTAATGAGGAGACCCAGTACTTC.

This clonotype was observed a few times. V is TRBV20-1 and J is TRBJ1-1, with 7 bases that match TRBD1. The CDR3 totals 13 residues. V lost 6 bases to trimming and J lost 3 bases; unmatched junction nucleotides: 7. Germline assignment: CDR1 DFQATT and CDR2 SNEGSKA (reference sequence). As DNA, the CDR3 is TGCAGTGCGGAGGGGGCCGGCGACACTGAAGCTTTCTTT. Translated: CSAEGAGDTEAFF.

The chain's CDR3 is CASTPDRVNGGQYF. The CDR3, as DNA: TGTGCCAGCACCCCGGACAGGGTCAATGGGGGGCAGTACTTC. The chain employs TRBV12-3 or TRBV12-4 and TRBJ2-7; 8 nucleotides line up with TRBD1. CDR3 length: 14 amino acids. Trimming took 7 bases from V and 9 from J; bases not matched to a gene: 14.

In this sample, this clonotype turned up many times. V gene TRBV12-3 or TRBV12-4 combines with J gene TRBJ2-3; D might be TRBD2 (6 bases). The CDR3 is 16 amino acids. The germline V and J ends were trimmed by 5 bases and 2 bases, with 17 bases remaining between them. The DNA of the CDR3 is TGTGCCAGCAGTCCGACCGGACTACTTTACACAGATACGCAGTATTTT. The encoded protein is CASSPTGLLYTDTQYF.

This sequence joins TRBV19 and TRBJ2-1, with TRBD2 identical over 10 bases. Germline V gene data show CDR1 as LNHDA and CDR2 as SQIVND (reference sequence). The CDR3 runs to 18 residues. V shed 5 bases, J shed 2 bases, and the junction held 12 bases outside the gene matches. The CDR3 DNA reads TGTGCCAGTAGTCCCCGAGGGGCTAGCGGGAGTACCTACAATGAGCAGTTCTTC. Amino acids: CASSPRGASGSTYNEQFF.